This T cell receptor (beta chain) was retrieved from a study of cytomegalovirus exposure and HLA in healthy donors (dated by TCRdb to the late 2010s). General notes on the study: An earlier analysis of roughly 630 of the donors reported approximately 290 Gb of sequence data and 117 million unique TCR beta sequences from 150 million to 200 million T cells. To decide whether each TCR beta V gene segment behaved as functional or pseudogenic, an earlier analysis of over 500 of the donors relied on high-throughput TCR beta sequencing. In addition to the first cohort of around 670 subjects, a separate validation cohort of 130 or so different subjects was used. In a later genetic analysis, genome-wide SNP genotypes for 398 of the 666 donors were used, and that subset was treated as a discovery cohort. A handful of DR-DQ haplotypes were handled as single units for association and clustering because linkage in the cohort was strong. The aim of the study was to test whether cataloging public T cell receptors could identify signatures of past pathogen exposure. The number of typed donors differed by locus: about 629-640 for A, B, C, DRB1 and DQB1; approximately 540 for DQA1; approximately 610 for DPA1; and about 450 for DPB1. Every discovery cohort repertoire had been produced on one sequencing platform. The study combined high-throughput TCR immunosequencing, statistical association of individual TCRs with disease status, and machine learning to predict cytomegalovirus infection status. Class I and class II HLA loci were covered by the typing at four-digit resolution. The genetic ancestry cluster associated with self-reported Caucasian donors included 80% to 90% of the 300 to 450 genotyped donors. An early release that covered about 600 HLA-typed donors contained about 300 gigabases of sequencing data and 65 million to 100 million unique TCR sequences. A later analysis re-examined previously published TCR beta repertoires from 500 to 700 donors and added high-resolution HLA genotyping to investigate patterns of TCR occurrence. The later analysis used no new phenotypic data to find candidate immune exposures, relying instead on TCR beta sequences and their occurrence across donors. Donor age, sex, ethnicity and CMV serostatus were compiled alongside the repertoire data. Among 398 genotyped donors of the cohort, an average of 235,054 unique TCR beta nucleotide sequences were sequenced per donor, roughly 20% of them non-productive. The study profiled the T cell repertoires of about 720 subjects by immunosequencing and related them to cytomegalovirus serostatus. Points the paper makes about the study in general: The sequencing pipeline was judged likely to have produced a cluster of highly shared sequence variants as a technical artifact. Because HLA typing was missing for some donors at each locus, association tests included only the typed subset. Correlated functional status among segregating V segments might reflect linkage disequilibrium, but an unknown experimental factor could not be ruled out. In an earlier analysis of some 540 of the donors, most TCR beta V segments appeared in productive rearrangements about 87% or about 30% of the time, broadly matching IMGT annotations. The only immune exposure information available for the cohort was CMV serostatus. Strong co-occurrence of HLA alleles, especially DR and DQ, made assigning TCR associations to individual alleles difficult. A total of 150 or so TCR beta chains were listed by the study as associated with cytomegalovirus. Over 15 rarely observed V segments, including chromosome 9 orphons, were excluded from the earlier analysis of almost 600 of the donors because counts were too low. Some IMGT-functional V segments, including TRBV6-2 and TRBV6-3, could not be distinguished by the 87-base-pair reads and were therefore excluded. Specific HLA alleles were associated with roughly 16,000 TCR beta sequences at a false discovery rate of 0.05 in a later analysis. Presence/absence analyses assumed roughly uniform sequencing depth across donors, an assumption that may not hold. In a later analysis, HLA-associated TCR beta chains were found to be more clonally expanded and to have lower generation probabilities than equally common non-associated chains. In both the original and validation cohorts, the classifier was reported to diagnose cytomegalovirus status with high specificity and sensitivity. The authors suggested that the approach could potentially be extended to other disease states and immunological phenotypes. A further reported finding was that TCR beta sequences accurately predicted the HLA-A and HLA-B alleles for most subjects in the first cohort. An association between a missense DCLRE1C variant and V-gene and J-gene trimming of TCR beta chains was found in a later genetic analysis and replicated in an independent cohort. According to a later analysis, parvovirus B19, influenza, CMV and Epstein-Barr virus appeared linked to several top co-occurrence clusters. Compared with the approximately 670-donor mean, donors in an Asian-associated ancestry cluster had fewer N-insertions in productive TCRs, according to a later genetic analysis. In a later analysis, TCR association rates were found to vary across HLA loci, with the most associated TCRs seen for DRB1 alleles and the fewest for HLA-C alleles. In vitro tests confirmed that a few of the cytomegalovirus-associated TCR beta chains recognize cytomegalovirus antigens. Most TCR sequences were observed very rarely across donors, whereas some public TCRs were present in many individuals. This cohort had only TCR beta chains sequenced, and the lack of alpha or paired-chain data limited which features could be detected. According to a later analysis, most CMV-associated TCR beta chains appeared to be HLA-restricted, and the HLA associations seemed to be driven largely by CMV exposure.

The library came from the immunoSEQ multiplex PCR assay. For the multiplex PCR, a mixture combining 60 forward primers for TCR Vbeta segments and 13 reverse primers for TCR Jbeta segments was used. Amplification of the CDR3 region of rearranged TCR beta genes was performed with a multiplex PCR assay on genomic DNA. On the Illumina HiSeq System, the amplified TCR beta libraries were sequenced as 87-base-pair reads. As for how the authors treated the data: A later analysis tallied around 80 million unique TCR beta chains across the 610 or so repertoires, and approximately 12 million of those chains were shared by two or more donors. To remove PCR and sequencing errors, raw reads were error-corrected and collapsed into unique sequences using a nearest-neighbor algorithm that merged closely related sequences. To assign V, D and J gene segments, CDR3 sequences were aligned to IMGT reference sequences. For a sequence to be retained, a match of at least six nucleotides was required to both a V gene segment and a J gene segment. Rearrangements were called productive when the CDR3 lacked stop codons and stayed in frame with V and J; all others were non-productive. CDR3 was defined according to IMGT convention as the region running from the second conserved V-encoded cysteine to the conserved J-encoded phenylalanine. The earlier analysis of fewer than 700 of the donors excluded sequences that lacked an unambiguous match to a single V gene segment. In an earlier analysis of several hundred of the donors, a V segment was called functional when productive rearrangements were above 56.7%, and segregating when the standard deviation between donors exceeded 5%. To diagnose cytomegalovirus status from the catalog of TCR beta chain sequences, a statistical classification framework was built. In a later analysis, V and J genes were assigned by comparing TCR nucleotide sequences against IMGT/GENE-DB human TR gene sequences. The TCRdist pipeline was used in a later analysis to assign CDR3 sequences and most-parsimonious VDJ recombination scenarios. A later analysis defined each TCR beta chain by its CDR3 amino acid sequence plus V-gene family, and excluded reads lacking a unique V-gene family. A later analysis removed 592 highly shared, low-generation-probability nucleotide sequences to deal with suspected cross-contamination and a sequencing artifact. In a later analysis, a clonal expansion index was calculated for each public chain from normalized within-repertoire ranks of inferred template counts. Generation probabilities in a later analysis came from a VDJ recombination model fitted to out-of-frame rearrangements, and those results were checked against IGoR. In a later analysis, hypergeometric tests were used to score TCR-TCR, TCR-HLA and TCR-CMV co-occurrence, with a repertoire-size bias correction applied to TCR pairs. A later analysis estimated false discovery rates by permuting HLA or CMV assignments 20 times. In a later analysis, co-occurring TCRs were grouped using DBSCAN, and TCRdist sequence similarity was added for clustering within HLA-allele-positive subsets. Repertoires with fewer than 30,000 or more than 120,000 public chains were left out of co-occurrence clustering, as were about 5 repertoires with anomalous nucleotide sharing. As stored in TCRdb, this immuneACCESS dataset retains in-frame rearrangements with V and J assigned. A fraction of the clones does not appear; measured against another copy, unresolved V genes explain less than half of the discrepancy, and the remainder lacks a known reason. That table gives V, J and clone size, and the DNA gave D and trimming. The table for this sample lists about 130,000 clones; 70% to 90% of them were counted only once. The ten largest clones add up to roughly 1.7% of the sample.

As to this clone: Its binding antigen is unknown. Base qualities are not recorded, but no much larger clone differs from it by a single base.

The CDR3 has 13 amino acids, counting the end cysteine and phenylalanine. CDR3 DNA only is kept here, 39 bases in frame from base 1. Sequences MNHNY (CDR1) and SVGAGI (CDR2) are obtained from the germline V gene (reference sequence). The junction shows trimming of 9 bases on V and 5 bases on J, and the gene matches do not reach 6 bases of it. The cohort was made up of approximately 670 healthy bone marrow donors. At the time of sampling, every cohort member was nominally healthy, though immune exposures that went unrecorded were likely present. The donor was CMV seronegative and was included in the group of under 450 seronegative cohort members. Every donor gave a peripheral blood sample, and the peripheral blood mononuclear cells from that sample were used for TCR beta sequencing. Genomic DNA was extracted from the blood cell samples with the Qiagen DNeasy Blood Extraction Kit.

The sample taken for sequencing was PBMCs. In this chain, TRBV6-6 is recombined with TRBJ2-1, and TRBD2 aligns with 8 junction nucleotides. The clonotype comes from a boy aged 5 to 17 in good health and CMV-seronegative. The nucleotides are TGTGCCAGTCGGACTAGCCCTAACAATGAGCAGTTCTTC. It is translated as CASRTSPNNEQFF.